These 30 T cell receptor beta chains originate from one sample sequenced in a study of blood T cell repertoires in COVID-19. Some clones are missing from TCRdb's copy, which holds only in-frame ones; the method was immunoSEQ multiplex PCR. The sample yields 200,000 to 300,000 clones, about 89% seen once. Sequenced input: PBMCs or T cells enriched from blood (not recorded which). Receptors originate from a woman younger than 30 who had recovered from COVID-19.

This clone was detected a few times. The chain recombines TRBV7-6 with TRBJ2-7; no reliable D call. This CDR3 is built from 13 residues. Germline-derived CDR1 and CDR2 are SGHVS and FNYEAQ. Deletions cut 0 bases from V and 5 bases from J, with 8 bases between. CDR3 nucleotide sequence: TGTGCCAGCAGCTTAGCAGCTGTACACGAGCAGTACTTC. Encoded protein: CASSLAAVHEQYF.

The chain couples TRBV9 to TRBJ1-2, with a possible D match to TRBD1 (5 bases). The V end lost 4 bases, the J end lost 2 bases, and 12 bases lay between the germline ends. Per the germline V gene, CDR1 is SGDLS and CDR2 is YYNGEE. This CDR3 region has 14 residues. CDR3 sequence: CASSSRQTNYGYTF. The CDR3, as DNA: TGTGCCAGCAGCTCAAGACAGACAAACTATGGCTACACCTTC.

V usage is TRBV24-1 and J usage is TRBJ2-2; D remains unclear. Germline V gene lookup returns CDR1 KGHDR and CDR2 SFDVKD. The length of the CDR3 is 11 residues. Trimming stripped 8 bases from V and 7 bases from J, with 7 bases between. The CDR3 spells CATTYNGELFF. The CDR3 region has the DNA TGTGCCACCACATACAACGGGGAGCTGTTTTTT.

The chain recombines TRBV15 with TRBJ2-7, with D possibly being TRBD2 (7 bases). Germline CDR1 LNHNV, CDR2 YYDKDF (reference sequence). V lost 0 bases and J lost 2, with 11 bases in between. The CDR3 consists of 15 residues. The CDR3 is CATSREEGGAYEQYF. The CDR3 DNA sequence: TGTGCCACCAGCAGAGAGGAGGGGGGGGCCTACGAGCAGTACTTC. Using reference TRBV15 and TRBJ2-7 for the parts outside the CDR3, the full variable domain is DAMVIQNPRYQVTQFGKPVTLSCSQTLNHNVMYWYQQKSSQAPKLLFHYYDKDFNNEADTPDNFQSRRPNTSFCFLDIRSPGLGDTAMYLCATSREEGGAYEQYFGPGTRLTVT.

The gene calls are TRBV5-5 and TRBJ1-1; TRBD1 matches at 9 bases. The CDR3 length is 15 residues. Germline V lookup: CDR1 SGHKS, CDR2 YYEKEE (reference sequence). Trimming cost V 3 bases and J 10 bases; bases outside gene matches: 13. The CDR3 is CASSSVRPGQGRAFF. CDR3 sequence (DNA): TGTGCCAGCAGCTCGGTCCGGCCGGGACAGGGCCGAGCTTTCTTT.

The CDR3 is CAWSVRWGLAGGQKTQYF. The CDR3 coding sequence is TGTGCCTGGAGTGTACGGTGGGGACTAGCGGGGGGGCAGAAGACCCAGTACTTC. The chain couples TRBV30 to TRBJ2-5, with TRBD2 matching over 16 bases. Germline CDR1 GTSNPN, CDR2 SVGIG (reference sequence). CDR3 length: 18 amino acids. V was pared by 0 bases and J by 6 bases, with 10 bases of the junction left unmatched.

This clone was seen only a few times. This chain connects TRBV19 to TRBJ1-4, with 7 nucleotides matching TRBD1. The V segment lost 3 bases and the J segment 4 bases; nucleotides outside the gene matches: 8. The CDR3 extends over 16 amino acids. From germline, CDR1 is LNHDA and CDR2 SQIVND (reference sequence). The CDR3 DNA reads TGTGCCAGTAGTATTACAGGGACAGAAGATAATGAAAAACTGTTTTTT. Amino acids: CASSITGTEDNEKLFF.

This chain links TRBV11-3 with TRBJ2-3; D possibly corresponds to TRBD1 (5 bases). The CDR3 length is 16 residues. Trimming stripped 1 base from V and 2 bases from J, with 13 bases between. Germline CDR1 SGHNT, CDR2 YENEEA. CDR3 region: CASSLARSGYTDTQYF. The CDR3, as DNA: TGTGCCAGCAGCTTAGCCAGGTCAGGGTACACAGATACGCAGTATTTT.

The chain recombines TRBV15 with TRBJ2-7; the match to TRBD1 covers 7 bases. Germline loops: CDR1 LNHNV, CDR2 YYDKDF (reference sequence). The CDR3 runs to 17 residues. J lost 2 bases, V lost 0 bases, and 10 bases had no gene match. DNA for the CDR3: TGTGCCACCAGCAGAGATCAACAGGGGATAATGGCCTACGAGCAGTACTTC. Encoded protein: CATSRDQQGIMAYEQYF.

The chain is built from TRBV7-9 and TRBJ1-1; 7 nucleotides align to TRBD1. CDR1 is SEHNR and CDR2 is FQNEAQ in the germline V gene (reference sequence). The CDR3 has 11 amino acids. The trim removed 5 bases at V and 11 bases at J, leaving 5 bases unmatched. The CDR3 sequence: CASSRDRSAFF. DNA of the CDR3: TGTGCCAGCAGCCGGGACAGATCTGCTTTCTTT.

The chain links TRBV28 to TRBJ2-3; 9 nucleotides agree with TRBD2. The CDR3 extends over 17 amino acids. The trim removed 4 bases at V and 6 bases at J, leaving 14 bases unmatched. Germline CDR1 is MDHEN and CDR2 is SYDVKM. The CDR3 nucleotides are TGTGCCAGCAGTTCCCCTAAGGGTAGCGGGAGCAGGGATACGCAGTATTTT. This sequence encodes CASSSPKGSGSRDTQYF.

The genes are TRBV7-3 and TRBJ2-3; 8 bases align to TRBD2. J was trimmed by 4 bases and V by 6 bases; bases with no gene match: 15. Germline V gene data show CDR1 as SGHTA and CDR2 as FQGTGA. The CDR3 contains 17 residues. DNA of the CDR3: TGTGCCAGCAGTATAGCGGGACTCTCACCCTTGTCAGATACGCAGTATTTT. This sequence encodes CASSIAGLSPLSDTQYF.

This chain connects TRBV4-1 to TRBJ2-5; 8 positions agree with TRBD2. Germline V lookup: CDR1 MGHRA, CDR2 YSYEKL. V dropped 2 bases and J dropped 1; count of bases not matched to a gene: 6. This CDR3 contains 16 residues. In DNA form, the CDR3 reads TGCGCCAGCAGCCAATACCGCGGGGGGCCCCAAGAGACCCAGTACTTC. Protein product: CASSQYRGGPQETQYF.

J is TRBJ1-1 and V is TRBV19; no firm D call. V gave up 11 bases and J gave up 3 bases, with 10 bases separating them. This CDR3 is 11 amino acids long. Germline V gene data show CDR1 as LNHDA and CDR2 as SQIVND (reference sequence). The CDR3 loop reads CAVSGYTEAFF. Written as DNA, the CDR3 is TGTGCCGTATCGGGGTACACTGAAGCTTTCTTT. Complete variable domain (other parts from reference TRBV19 and TRBJ1-1): DGGITQSPKYLFRKEGQNVTLSCEQNLNHDAMYWYRQDPGQGLRLIYYSQIVNDFQKGDIAEGYSVSREKKESFPLTVTSAQKNPTAFYLCAVSGYTEAFFGQGTRLTVV.

The J gene is TRBJ2-5, the V gene TRBV29-1; 12 nucleotides line up with TRBD2. This CDR3 contains 15 residues. The J segment lost 3 bases and the V segment lost 1 base, leaving 3 bases of the junction unmatched. Germline V gives CDR1 SQVTM, CDR2 ANQGSEA. CDR3 sequence (DNA): TGCAGCGTTGAAGCTAGCGGGGGGGTAAAAGAGACCCAGTACTTC. Protein sequence: CSVEASGGVKETQYF.

This clone has just a few counts. The V gene is TRBV5-1, the J gene TRBJ2-7, with 8 positions matching TRBD2. Germline V gives CDR1 SGHRS, CDR2 YFSETQ. Losses at the gene ends were 0 bases for V and 3 bases for J; bases not matched to a gene: 8. The length of the CDR3 is 16 residues. CDR3 amino acids: CASSLALRSGSYEQYF. CDR3 DNA: TGCGCCAGCAGCTTGGCCCTTCGGAGCGGGAGCTACGAGCAGTACTTC.

The chain employs TRBV18 and TRBJ2-2; a possible D gene is TRBD1 (5 bases). Germline CDR1 KGHSH, CDR2 LQKENI. The V end was cut by 4 bases, the J end by 4 bases, with 13 bases between. CDR3 size: 15 residues. The CDR3 bases are TGTGCCAGCTCACGACAAGACAGAAGCACCGGGGAGCTGTTTTTT. Its translation is CASSRQDRSTGELFF.

The chain employs TRBV5-1 and TRBJ2-3, with 9 bases that match TRBD2. V shed 2 bases, J shed 2 bases, and the junction held 6 bases outside the gene matches. The V gene's germline CDR1 is SGHRS and CDR2 YFSETQ. The CDR3 totals 16 residues. The CDR3 protein is CASSFGGRGDTDTQYF. The CDR3 DNA sequence: TGCGCCAGCAGCTTTGGCGGGAGGGGAGACACAGATACGCAGTATTTT.

The chain is built from TRBV5-4 and TRBJ2-5; the match to TRBD2 covers 10 bases. Germline values: CDR1 SGHNT, CDR2 YYREEE (reference sequence). The CDR3 is 16 amino acids. V was pared by 1 base and J by 4 bases, with 7 bases of the junction left unmatched. DNA for the CDR3: TGTGCCAGCAGCTTGAGCCTAGCGGGAGTGGGAGAGACCCAGTACTTC. Translation: CASSLSLAGVGETQYF. The full variable domain, its missing parts supplied by reference TRBV5-4 and TRBJ2-5, is ETGVTQSPTHLIKTRGQQVTLRCSSQSGHNTVSWYQQALGQGPQFIFQYYREEENGRGNFPPRFSGLQFPNYSSELNVNALELDDSALYLCASSLSLAGVGETQYFGPGTRLLVL.

V usage is TRBV27 and J usage is TRBJ1-4; 8 bases line up with TRBD1. The CDR3 contains 17 residues. Germline CDR1 is MNHEY and CDR2 is SMNVEV (reference sequence). With 5 bases clipped from V and 2 bases from J, the junction kept 10 bases outside the gene matches. In DNA form, the CDR3 reads TGTGCCAGCAGTCAAGGGGACAGGATTGCTACTAATGAAAAACTGTTTTTT. As protein: CASSQGDRIATNEKLFF.

The rearrangement uses TRBV27 and TRBJ2-1; D not resolved. V was trimmed by 2 bases and J by 4 bases, leaving 6 bases between them. The CDR3 spans 13 residues. Germline V gene data show CDR1 as MNHEY and CDR2 as SMNVEV (reference sequence). The CDR3 DNA reads as TGTGCCAGCAGTTTACTCCGGTACAATGAGCAGTTCTTC. Translated: CASSLLRYNEQFF.

V and J are TRBV27 and TRBJ2-2, with TRBD2 matching 14 bases. The CDR3 consists of 14 residues. CDR1 and CDR2 (germline): MNHEY, SMNVEV (reference sequence). J was trimmed by 7 bases and V by 8 bases; bases with no gene match: 3. DNA of the CDR3: TGTGCCAGCCGACTAGCGGGAGGGCTCGGGGAGCTGTTTTTT. Residues: CASRLAGGLGELFF.

V is TRBV28 and J is TRBJ2-2; possible D gene TRBD1, 5 bases. Germline V lookup: CDR1 MDHEN, CDR2 SYDVKM. The V end was cut by 2 bases, the J end by 0 bases, with 13 bases between. This CDR3 spans 17 amino acids. This chain's CDR3 is CASSLPPGPANTGELFF. In DNA form, the CDR3 reads TGTGCCAGCAGTTTACCCCCAGGGCCCGCGAACACCGGGGAGCTGTTTTTT.

The chain carries TRBV18 and TRBJ1-4; 7 bases align to TRBD1. With V trimmed by 2 bases and J by 6 bases, 9 bases remained unmatched. Germline V CDR1 and CDR2: KGHSH, LQKENI. The CDR3 runs 16 residues. CDR3 bases: TGTGCCAGCTCACCAACGCCTGTGGGACAGCATGAAAAACTGTTTTTT. It encodes CASSPTPVGQHEKLFF.

This clone was seen just once. The chain carries TRBV25-1 and TRBJ2-5, with a possible D match to TRBD1 (5 bases). The CDR3 covers 16 residues. CDR1 is MGHDK, CDR2 SYGVNS, per germline. V was trimmed by 4 bases and J by 1 base, leaving 16 bases between them. The CDR3 bases are TGTGCCAGCAGTGCTTCTGGCAAGGGGCTCCAAGAGACCCAGTACTTC. It yields the protein CASSASGKGLQETQYF.

This chain uses TRBV19 with TRBJ1-1; TRBD1 agrees at 9 bases. V shed 6 bases and J 1 base; nucleotides not matched to a gene: 12. CDR1 is LNHDA, CDR2 SQIVND, per germline (reference sequence). The CDR3 length is 17 residues. The CDR3, as DNA: TGTGCCAGTAGGGGGACAGGGAAAGGCAGGACGAACACTGAAGCTTTCTTT. It encodes CASRGTGKGRTNTEAFF.

This chain joins TRBV14 and TRBJ1-4, with a tentative D call TRBD1 (5 bases). The germline CDR1 and CDR2 sequences are SGHDN and FVKESK. V was cut by 0 bases and J by 3 bases, with 8 bases left in between. The CDR3 extends over 15 amino acids. The chain's CDR3 is CASSQDRDSNEKLFF. The CDR3 DNA follows: TGTGCCAGCAGCCAAGACAGGGACTCTAATGAAAAACTGTTTTTT. The full variable domain, completed using reference TRBV14 and TRBJ1-4, is EAGVTQFPSHSVIEKGQTVTLRCDPISGHDNLYWYRRVMGKEIKFLLHFVKESKQDESGMPNNRFLAERTGGTYSTLKVQPAELEDSGVYFCASSQDRDSNEKLFFGSGTQLSVL.

The genes are TRBV12-3 or TRBV12-4 and TRBJ2-1; 8 nucleotides agree with TRBD1. The CDR3 is made up of 12 amino acids. J gave up 4 bases and V 10 bases, and 3 bases lay outside the gene matches. CDR3 amino acids: CATGQVYNEQFF. The CDR3 DNA is TGTGCCACGGGACAGGTTTACAATGAGCAGTTCTTC.

This chain joins TRBV11-2 and TRBJ2-5, with unresolved D. The CDR3 totals 14 residues. Germline V gene sequence: CDR1 SGHAT, CDR2 FQNNGV. V lost 5 bases and J lost 0, with 10 bases in between. CDR3 DNA sequence: TGTGCCAGCAGCCCACAGATGTACCAAGAGACCCAGTACTTC. Amino acid sequence: CASSPQMYQETQYF.

The sample holds one count of this clone. V gene TRBV29-1 combines with J gene TRBJ2-1, with 10 bases matching TRBD2. The CDR3 covers 14 residues. After removal of 1 base from V and 10 bases from J, the junction contained 7 bases not matched to a gene. Germline lookup yields CDR1 SQVTM and CDR2 ANQGSEA. The CDR3: CSVEVLAGGKEQFF. CDR3 DNA sequence: TGCAGCGTTGAAGTGTTAGCGGGGGGCAAGGAGCAGTTCTTC.